This T cell receptor beta chain appears in the sequencing data of a study of cytomegalovirus exposure and HLA in healthy donors. Germline CDR1 reads ENHRY; CDR2 reads SYGVKD. The CDR3 covers 13 residues. V lost 6 bases and J 4 bases, leaving 12 bases between the germline ends. This clone was observed at least ten times. Its antigen is unidentified. The PCR used 60 Vbeta and 13 Jbeta primers. Here immunoSEQ multiplex PCR was the method, and the copy in TCRdb shows in-frame clones only, minus some. The data show about 95,000 clones, just over 70% seen once. Study-level points and caveats: Confirmation was obtained in vitro that a few CMV-associated chains are specific for CMV antigens.

The source is a man in his sixties in good health and CMV-seronegative. This chain uses TRBV10-3 with TRBJ1-1; D is perhaps TRBD1 (6 bases). Sequencing input: PBMCs. DNA for the CDR3: TGTGCCATCAGGAGGGACATAGGCACTGAAGCTTTCTTT. This sequence encodes CAIRRDIGTEAFF.